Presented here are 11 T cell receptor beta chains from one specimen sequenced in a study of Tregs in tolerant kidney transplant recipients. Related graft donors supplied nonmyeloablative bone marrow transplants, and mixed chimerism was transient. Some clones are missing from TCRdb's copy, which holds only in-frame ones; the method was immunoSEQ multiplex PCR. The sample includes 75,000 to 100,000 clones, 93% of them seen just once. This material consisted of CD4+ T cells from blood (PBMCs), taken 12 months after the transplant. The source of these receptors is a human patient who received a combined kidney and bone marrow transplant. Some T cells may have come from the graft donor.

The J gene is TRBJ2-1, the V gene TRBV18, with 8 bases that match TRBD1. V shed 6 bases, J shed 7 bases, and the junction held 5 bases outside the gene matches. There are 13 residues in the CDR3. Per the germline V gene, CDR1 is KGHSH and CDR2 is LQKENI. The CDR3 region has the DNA TGTGCCAGCTCTGACCAGGGGGCTAATGAGCAGTTCTTC. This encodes CASSDQGANEQFF.

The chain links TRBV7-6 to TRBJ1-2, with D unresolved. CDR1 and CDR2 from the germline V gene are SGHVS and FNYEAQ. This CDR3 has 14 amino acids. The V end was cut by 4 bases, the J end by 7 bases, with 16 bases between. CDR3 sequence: CASSSRAQRGGYTF. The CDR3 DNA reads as TGTGCCAGCAGCTCACGGGCCCAACGGGGTGGCTACACCTTC.

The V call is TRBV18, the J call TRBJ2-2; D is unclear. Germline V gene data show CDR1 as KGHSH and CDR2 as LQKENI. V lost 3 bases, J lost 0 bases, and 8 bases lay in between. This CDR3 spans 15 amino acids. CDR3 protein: CASSPAIANTGELFF. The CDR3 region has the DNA TGTGCCAGCTCACCCGCGATAGCGAACACCGGGGAGCTGTTTTTT.

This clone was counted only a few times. The CDR3 is CASSLGAGGDGYTF. The CDR3 bases are TGTGCCAGCAGCTTGGGGGCAGGCGGGGATGGCTACACCTTC. The chain carries TRBV5-4 and TRBJ1-2; D is unclear. Trimming shortened V by 0 bases and J by 6 bases, and 12 bases separated the two germline ends. CDR1 and CDR2 from the germline V gene are SGHNT and YYREEE (reference sequence). The length of the CDR3 is 14 residues. The full variable domain, with the rest looked up from reference TRBV5-4 and TRBJ1-2, is ETGVTQSPTHLIKTRGQQVTLRCSSQSGHNTVSWYQQALGQGPQFIFQYYREEENGRGNFPPRFSGLQFPNYSSELNVNALELDDSALYLCASSLGAGGDGYTFGSGTRLTVV.

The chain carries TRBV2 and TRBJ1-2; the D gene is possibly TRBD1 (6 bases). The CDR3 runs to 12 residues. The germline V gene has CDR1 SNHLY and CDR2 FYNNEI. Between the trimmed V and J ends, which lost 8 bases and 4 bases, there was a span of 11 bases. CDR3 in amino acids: CASGGQRYGYTF. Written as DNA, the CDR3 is TGTGCCAGCGGGGGACAACGCTATGGCTACACCTTC.

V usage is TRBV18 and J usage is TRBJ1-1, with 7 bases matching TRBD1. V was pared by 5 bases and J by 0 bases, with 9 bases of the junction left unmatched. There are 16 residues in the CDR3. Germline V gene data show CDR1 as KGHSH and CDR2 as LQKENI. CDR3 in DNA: TGTGCCAGCTCATCAAAATCGACAGGGCTGAACACTGAAGCTTTCTTT. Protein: CASSSKSTGLNTEAFF.

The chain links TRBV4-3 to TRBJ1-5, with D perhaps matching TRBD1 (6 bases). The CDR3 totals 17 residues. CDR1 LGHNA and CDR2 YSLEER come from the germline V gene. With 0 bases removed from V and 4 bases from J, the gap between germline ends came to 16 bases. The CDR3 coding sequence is TGCGCCAGCAGCCAAGATTTCAACCGGGACATTAATCAGCCCCAGCATTTT. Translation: CASSQDFNRDINQPQHF.

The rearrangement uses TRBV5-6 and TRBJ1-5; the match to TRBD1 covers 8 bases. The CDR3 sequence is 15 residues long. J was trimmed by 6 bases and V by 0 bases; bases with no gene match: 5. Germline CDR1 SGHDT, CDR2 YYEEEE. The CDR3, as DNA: TGTGCCAGCAGCTTGGCAGGGGGCAAGGGTCAGCCCCAGCATTTT. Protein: CASSLAGGKGQPQHF.

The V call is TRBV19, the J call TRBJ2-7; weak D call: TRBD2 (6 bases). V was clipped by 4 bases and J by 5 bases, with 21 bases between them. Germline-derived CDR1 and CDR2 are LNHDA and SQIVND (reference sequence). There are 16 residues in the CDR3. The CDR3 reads CASSTPGYGSNDEQYF. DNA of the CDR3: TGTGCCAGTAGTACCCCAGGCTACGGGAGTAATGACGAGCAGTACTTC.

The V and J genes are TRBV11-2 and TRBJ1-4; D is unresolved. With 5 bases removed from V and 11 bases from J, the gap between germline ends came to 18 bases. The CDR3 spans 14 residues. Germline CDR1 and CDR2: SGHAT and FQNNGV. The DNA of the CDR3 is TGTGCCAGCAGCCCCCGCTCCCGGAGAGGGAAACTGTTTTTT. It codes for CASSPRSRRGKLFF. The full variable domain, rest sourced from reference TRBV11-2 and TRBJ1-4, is EAGVAQSPRYKIIEKRQSVAFWCNPISGHATLYWYQQILGQGPKLLIQFQNNGVVDDSQLPKDRFSAERLKGVDSTLKIQPAKLEDSAVYLCASSPRSRRGKLFFGSGTQLSVL.

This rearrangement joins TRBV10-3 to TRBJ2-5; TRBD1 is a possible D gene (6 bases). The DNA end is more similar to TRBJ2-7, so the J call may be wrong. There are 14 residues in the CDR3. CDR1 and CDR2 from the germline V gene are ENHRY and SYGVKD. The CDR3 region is CASRQALLSYEQYF. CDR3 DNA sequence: TGTGCCTCGCGACAGGCCCTCCTCTCCTACGAGCAGTACTTC.